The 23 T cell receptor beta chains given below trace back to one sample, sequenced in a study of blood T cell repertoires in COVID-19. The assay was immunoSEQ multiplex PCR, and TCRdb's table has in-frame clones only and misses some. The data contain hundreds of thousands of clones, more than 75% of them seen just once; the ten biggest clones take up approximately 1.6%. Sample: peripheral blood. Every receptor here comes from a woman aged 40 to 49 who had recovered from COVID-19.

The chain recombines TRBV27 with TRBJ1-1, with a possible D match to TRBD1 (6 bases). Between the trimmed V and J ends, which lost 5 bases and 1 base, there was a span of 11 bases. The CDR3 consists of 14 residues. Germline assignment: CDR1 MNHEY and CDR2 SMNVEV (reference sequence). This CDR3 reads CASSHRTANTEAFF. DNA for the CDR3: TGTGCCAGCAGTCATAGGACAGCGAACACTGAAGCTTTCTTT.

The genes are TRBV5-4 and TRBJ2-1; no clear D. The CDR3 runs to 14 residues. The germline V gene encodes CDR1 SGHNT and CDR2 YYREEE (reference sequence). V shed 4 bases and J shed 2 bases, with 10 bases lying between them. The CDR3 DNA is TGTGCCAGCAGCCCCTCGCGCCCCTACAATGAGCAGTTCTTC. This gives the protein CASSPSRPYNEQFF.

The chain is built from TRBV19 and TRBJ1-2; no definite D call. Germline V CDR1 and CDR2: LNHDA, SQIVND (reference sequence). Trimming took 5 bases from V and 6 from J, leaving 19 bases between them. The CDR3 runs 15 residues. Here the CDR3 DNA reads TGTGCCAGTAGTCCCCGCCGGAGGGATCGAAATGGCTACACCTTC. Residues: CASSPRRRDRNGYTF. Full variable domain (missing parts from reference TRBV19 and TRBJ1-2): DGGITQSPKYLFRKEGQNVTLSCEQNLNHDAMYWYRQDPGQGLRLIYYSQIVNDFQKGDIAEGYSVSREKKESFPLTVTSAQKNPTAFYLCASSPRRRDRNGYTFGSGTRLTVV.

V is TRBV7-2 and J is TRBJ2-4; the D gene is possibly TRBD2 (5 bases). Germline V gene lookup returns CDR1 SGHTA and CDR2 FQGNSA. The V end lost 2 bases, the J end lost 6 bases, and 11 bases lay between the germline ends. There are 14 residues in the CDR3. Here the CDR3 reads CASSLFLAGNIQYF. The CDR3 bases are TGTGCCAGCAGCTTATTCCTAGCAGGAAACATTCAGTACTTC.

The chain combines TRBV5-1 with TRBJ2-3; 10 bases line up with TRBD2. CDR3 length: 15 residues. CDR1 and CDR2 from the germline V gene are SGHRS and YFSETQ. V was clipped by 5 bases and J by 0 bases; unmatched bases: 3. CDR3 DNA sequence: TGCGCCAGCAGGGCTAGCGGGGGAAGCACAGATACGCAGTATTTT. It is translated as CASRASGGSTDTQYF.

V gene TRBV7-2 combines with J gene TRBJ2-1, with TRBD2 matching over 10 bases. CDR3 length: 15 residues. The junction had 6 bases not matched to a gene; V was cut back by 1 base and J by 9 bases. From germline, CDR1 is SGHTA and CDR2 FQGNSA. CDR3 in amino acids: CASSLERGGQGEQFF. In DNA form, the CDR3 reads TGTGCCAGCAGCTTAGAGCGGGGGGGCCAGGGTGAGCAGTTCTTC.

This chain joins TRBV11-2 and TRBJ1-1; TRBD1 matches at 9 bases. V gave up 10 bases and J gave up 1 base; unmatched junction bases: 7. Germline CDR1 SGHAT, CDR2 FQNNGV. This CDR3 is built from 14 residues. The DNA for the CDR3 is TGTGCCACCGGACCGGGACAGGGGAACACTGAAGCTTTCTTT. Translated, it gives CATGPGQGNTEAFF.

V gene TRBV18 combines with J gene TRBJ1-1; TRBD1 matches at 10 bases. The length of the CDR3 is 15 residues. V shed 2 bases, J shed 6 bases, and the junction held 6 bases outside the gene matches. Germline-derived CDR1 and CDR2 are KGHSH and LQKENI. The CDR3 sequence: CASSPSRQGASEAFF. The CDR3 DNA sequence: TGTGCCAGCTCACCATCTAGACAGGGGGCCTCTGAAGCTTTCTTT.

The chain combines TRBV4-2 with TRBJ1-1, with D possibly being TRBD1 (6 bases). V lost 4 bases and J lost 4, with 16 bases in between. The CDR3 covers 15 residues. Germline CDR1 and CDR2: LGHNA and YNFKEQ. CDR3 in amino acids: CASSRATGFTTEAFF. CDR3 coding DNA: TGTGCCAGCAGCCGAGCAACAGGGTTCACCACTGAAGCTTTCTTT.

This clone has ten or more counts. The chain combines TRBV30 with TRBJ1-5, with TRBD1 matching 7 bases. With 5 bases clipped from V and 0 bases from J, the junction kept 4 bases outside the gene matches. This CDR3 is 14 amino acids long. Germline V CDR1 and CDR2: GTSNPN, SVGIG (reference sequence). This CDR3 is CAWGQENSNQPQHF. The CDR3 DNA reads TGTGCCTGGGGACAGGAAAATAGCAATCAGCCCCAGCATTTT.

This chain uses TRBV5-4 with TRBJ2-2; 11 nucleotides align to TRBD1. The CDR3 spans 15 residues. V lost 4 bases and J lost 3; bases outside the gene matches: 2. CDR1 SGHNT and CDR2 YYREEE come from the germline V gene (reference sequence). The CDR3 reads CASSGDRGYTGELFF. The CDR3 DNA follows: TGTGCCAGCAGCGGGGACAGGGGGTACACCGGGGAGCTGTTTTTT.

CDR3 protein: CASSLEGGQGRYKYF. CDR3 nucleotides: TGTGCCAGCAGCTTAGAGGGGGGACAGGGGAGATATAAGTACTTC. The chain uses TRBV11-2 and TRBJ2-7; 10 bases agree with TRBD1. After removal of 0 bases from V and 11 bases from J, the junction contained 10 bases not matched to a gene. The CDR3 runs 15 residues. The germline CDR1 and CDR2 sequences are SGHAT and FQNNGV.

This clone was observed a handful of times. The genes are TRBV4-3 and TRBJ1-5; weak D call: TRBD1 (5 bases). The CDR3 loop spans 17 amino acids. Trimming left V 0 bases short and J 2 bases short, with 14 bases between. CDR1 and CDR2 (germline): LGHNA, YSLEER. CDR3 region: CASSQDWAGGGNQPQHF. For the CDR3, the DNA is TGCGCCAGCAGCCAAGATTGGGCCGGGGGTGGCAATCAGCCCCAGCATTTT.

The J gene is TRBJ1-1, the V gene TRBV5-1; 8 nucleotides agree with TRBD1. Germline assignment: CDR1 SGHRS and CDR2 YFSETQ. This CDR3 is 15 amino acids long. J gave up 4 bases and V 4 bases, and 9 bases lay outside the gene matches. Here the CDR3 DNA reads TGCGCCAGCAGCCGAAAAACGACAGGGGCCACTGAAGCTTTCTTT. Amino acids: CASSRKTTGATEAFF.

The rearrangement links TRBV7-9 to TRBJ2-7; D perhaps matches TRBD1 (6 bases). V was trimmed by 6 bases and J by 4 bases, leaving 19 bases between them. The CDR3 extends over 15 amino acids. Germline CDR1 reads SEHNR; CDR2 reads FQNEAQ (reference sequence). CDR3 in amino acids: CASSPTGIRGYEQYF. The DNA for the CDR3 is TGTGCCAGCAGTCCTACAGGGATCCGGGGTTACGAGCAGTACTTC.

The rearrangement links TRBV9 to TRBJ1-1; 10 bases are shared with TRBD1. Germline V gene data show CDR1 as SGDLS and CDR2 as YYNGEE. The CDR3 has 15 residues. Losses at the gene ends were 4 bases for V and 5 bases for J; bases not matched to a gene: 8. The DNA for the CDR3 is TGTGCCAGCAGCACCGCGACAGGGGGCTTGACTGAAGCTTTCTTT. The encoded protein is CASSTATGGLTEAFF. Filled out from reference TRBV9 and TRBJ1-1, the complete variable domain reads DSGVTQTPKHLITATGQRVTLRCSPRSGDLSVYWYQQSLDQGLQFLIQYYNGEERAKGNILERFSAQQFPDLHSELNLSSLELGDSALYFCASSTATGGLTEAFFGQGTRLTVV.

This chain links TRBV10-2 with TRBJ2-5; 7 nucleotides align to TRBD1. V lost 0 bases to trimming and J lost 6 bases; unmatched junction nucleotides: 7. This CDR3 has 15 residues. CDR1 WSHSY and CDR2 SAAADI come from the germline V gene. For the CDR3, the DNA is TGCGCCAGCAGTGAGTCCGGGACAGAGGAGAAGACCCAGTACTTC. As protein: CASSESGTEEKTQYF.

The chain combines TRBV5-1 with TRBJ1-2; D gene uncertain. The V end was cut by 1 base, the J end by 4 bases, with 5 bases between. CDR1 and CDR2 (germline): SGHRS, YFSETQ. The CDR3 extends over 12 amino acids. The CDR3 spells CASSLPGYGYTF. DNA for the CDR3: TGCGCCAGCAGCTTGCCGGGCTATGGCTACACCTTC.

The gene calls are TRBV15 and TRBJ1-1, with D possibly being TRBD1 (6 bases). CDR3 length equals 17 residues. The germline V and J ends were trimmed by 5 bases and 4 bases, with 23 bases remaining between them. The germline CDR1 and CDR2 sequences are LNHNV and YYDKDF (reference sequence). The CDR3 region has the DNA TGTGCCACCAGCCGAGGAGGGGGAACTGTCTTGGGCACTGAAGCTTTCTTT. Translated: CATSRGGGTVLGTEAFF.

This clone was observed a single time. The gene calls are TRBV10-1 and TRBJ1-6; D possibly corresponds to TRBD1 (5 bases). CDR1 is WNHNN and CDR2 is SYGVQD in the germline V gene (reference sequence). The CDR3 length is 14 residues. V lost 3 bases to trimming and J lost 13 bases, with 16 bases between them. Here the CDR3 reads CASSEVIQGCPLHF. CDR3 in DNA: TGCGCCAGCAGTGAAGTAATTCAGGGATGCCCCCTCCACTTT.

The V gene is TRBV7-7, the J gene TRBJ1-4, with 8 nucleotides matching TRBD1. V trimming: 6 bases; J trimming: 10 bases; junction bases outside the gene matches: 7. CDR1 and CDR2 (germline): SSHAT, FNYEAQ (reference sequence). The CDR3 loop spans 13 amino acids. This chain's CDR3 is CASSRTGTGKLFF. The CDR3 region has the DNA TGTGCCAGCAGTCGAACAGGGACAGGAAAACTGTTTTTT. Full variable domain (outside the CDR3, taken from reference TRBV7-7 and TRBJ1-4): GAGVSQSPRYKVTKRGQDVTLRCDPISSHATLYWYQQALGQGPEFLTYFNYEAQPDKSGLPSDRFSAERPEGSISTLTIQRTEQRDSAMYRCASSRTGTGKLFFGSGTQLSVL.

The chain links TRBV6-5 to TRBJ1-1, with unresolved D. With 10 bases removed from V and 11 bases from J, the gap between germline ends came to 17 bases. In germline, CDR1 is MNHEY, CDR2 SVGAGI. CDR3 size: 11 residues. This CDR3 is CATYFGAAAFF. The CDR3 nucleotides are TGTGCCACCTACTTCGGAGCGGCGGCTTTCTTT.

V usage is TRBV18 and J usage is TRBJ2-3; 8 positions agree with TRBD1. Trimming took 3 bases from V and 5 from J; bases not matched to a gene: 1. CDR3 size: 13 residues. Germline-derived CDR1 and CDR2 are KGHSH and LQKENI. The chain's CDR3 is CASSPGQEDTQYF. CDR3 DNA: TGTGCCAGCTCACCGGGACAGGAAGATACGCAGTATTTT.